This record looks at one T cell receptor beta chain sequence and its context. These data belong to a study of blood T cell repertoires in COVID-19. Assay: immunoSEQ multiplex PCR; the TCRdb copy retains only in-frame clones and omits some. There are more than 150,000 clones in the sample; 80% occur only once, and over 0.5% lies in the top ten. The CDR3 runs 17 residues. Trimming cost V 5 bases and J 3 bases; bases outside gene matches: 7. Germline V CDR1 and CDR2: MNHEY, SMNVEV (reference sequence). The TCR originated in a man in his sixties with acute or convalescent COVID-19. The source material was peripheral blood. The V and J genes are TRBV27 and TRBJ2-2, with 12 bases that match TRBD2. CDR3 region: CASSLLAGGPYTGELFF. Written as DNA, the CDR3 is TGTGCCAGCAGTCTACTAGCGGGGGGTCCTTACACCGGGGAGCTGTTTTTT.